This is a list of T cell receptor beta chains from one sample in a study of blood T cells in healthy people across ages. TCRdb re-analysed the 5' RACE reads in MiXCR, keeping a single row per CDR3 protein. The sample carries fewer than 1,000,000 distinct CDR3 sequences, 35% to 50% recorded once. The material sequenced was blood. The receptors originated from a man older than 75 in good health. Both conserved end residues are part of each CDR3. A D gene is named only where the DNA matches it firmly. The size entry is marked missing in some rows and otherwise reads once, few, many or a size class.

NA,TRBV11-2,NA,TRBJ1-1,TGTGCCAGCAGCTTGGGAGATAACACTGAAGCTTTCTTT,CASSLGDNTEAFF
NA,TRBV27,TRBD2,TRBJ2-1,TGTGCCAGCAGACGCGGGGGGGCAGACAATGAGCAGTTCTTC,CASRRGGADNEQFF
few,TRBV12-3/TRBV12-4,NA,TRBJ2-1,TGTGCCAGCCTCTTGTGGGGTGGGACCTCGGGGCAGTTCTTC,CASLLWGGTSGQFF
NA,TRBV20-1,TRBD2,TRBJ2-3,TGCAGTGCTAAGTCTATTAGCGGGAGGACTAGCACAGATACGCAGTATTTT,CSAKSISGRTSTDTQYF
many,TRBV12-3/TRBV12-4,TRBD1,TRBJ1-2,TGTGCCAGCAGGGGACAGGGGGGAAACTATGGCTACACCTTC,CASRGQGGNYGYTF
NA,TRBV3-1,TRBD2,TRBJ2-3,TGTGCCAGCAGCCAAGATGGGGGGGAAGAAGGAGATACGCAGTATTTT,CASSQDGGEEGDTQYF
many,TRBV9,TRBD2,TRBJ2-5,TGTGCCAGCAGCGGGGGACTAGCGGGAGAGCAGTACTTC,CASSGGLAGEQYF
NA,TRBV7-3,TRBD2,TRBJ2-1,TGTGCCAGCAGCTCCCGGAGGGTAGCGGGAGTTAATGAGCAGTTCTTC,CASSSRRVAGVNEQFF
few,TRBV9,NA,TRBJ2-7,TGTGCCAGCAGCGTAGACGGGCGGGACCCCTACGAGCAGTACTTC,CASSVDGRDPYEQYF
NA,TRBV29-1,TRBD1,TRBJ2-3,TGCAGCACCCGAGGGGGGGACAGGGGAACAGATACGCAGTATTTT,CSTRGGDRGTDTQYF
few,TRBV29-1,TRBD1,TRBJ1-4,TGCAGCGTTGAACTCGACAGGGGAGCAACTAATGAAAAACTGTTTTTT,CSVELDRGATNEKLFF
once,TRBV15,NA,TRBJ2-3,TGCGCCACCAGCAGGGAGGACAGAAGCACAGATGCGCAGTATTTT,CATSREDRSTDAQYF
NA,TRBV2,NA,TRBJ2-1,TGTGCCAGCACCAGATTCTCGACCCTGACTAGCTCCTACAATGAGCAGTTCTTC,CASTRFSTLTSSYNEQFF
once,TRBV20-1,NA,TRBJ2-3,TGCAGTGCTAGCTCGTTAGGGGAGTCGACAGATACGCAGTATTTT,CSASSLGESTDTQYF
few,TRBV7-2,NA,TRBJ2-1,TGTGCCAGCAGCCCCCACGGCGGGACCCACAATGAGCAGTTCTTC,CASSPHGGTHNEQFF
few,TRBV20-1,TRBD2,TRBJ2-1,TGCAGTGCTAGAGTCCCCGGACTAGCGGGAGTTGGATATGGGGAGCAGTTCTTC,CSARVPGLAGVGYGEQFF
NA,TRBV3-1,NA,TRBJ1-5,TGTGCCAGCAGCCAAGCGACCGCCCAGCCCCAGCATTTT,CASSQATAQPQHF
few,TRBV27,NA,TRBJ2-3,TGTGCCAGCAGTCTACTCAAACCGGGACTCCTCCTAGGAGGTACGCAGTATTTT,CASSLLKPGLLLGGTQYF
few,TRBV29-1,NA,TRBJ2-3,TGCAGCGCTGAGGCAGGGGAGGGCACAGATACGCAGTATTTT,CSAEAGEGTDTQYF
NA,TRBV7-8,NA,TRBJ2-1,TGTGCCAGCAGCTTCCGAAGTCGTCCGCTCCCTTTATTTCAGTTCTTC,CASSFRSRPLPLFQFF
few,TRBV7-2,NA,TRBJ2-1,TGTGCCAGCAGCTTAGCGCCAGGGGGGTACAATGAGCAGTTCTTC,CASSLAPGGYNEQFF
NA,TRBV18,NA,TRBJ2-5,TGTGCCAGCTCACCACCAGTGGGAGTATACAATGAGCAGTACTTC,CASSPPVGVYNEQYF
many,TRBV2,NA,TRBJ2-4,TGTGCCAGCAGTGAACGTTTTAAAAACATTCAGTACTTC,CASSERFKNIQYF
few,TRBV30,NA,TRBJ2-7,TGTGCCTGGAGTGTAGCCAGGGGCGAGCAGTACTTC,CAWSVARGEQYF
few,TRBV4-2,NA,TRBJ2-1,TGTGCCAGCAGCCAAGATGGAGGGTCCGGGTACAATGAGCAGTTCTTC,CASSQDGGSGYNEQFF
few,TRBV7-2,TRBD2,TRBJ2-1,TGTGCCAGCAGCCGGGGGACTAGCGGGATAAGCAATGAGCAGTTCTTC,CASSRGTSGISNEQFF
NA,TRBV20-1,TRBD1,TRBJ1-5,TGCAGTGCCCGGCTCCCGAGACAGGGGGCACAGCCCCAGCATTTT,CSARLPRQGAQPQHF
NA,TRBV20-1,TRBD2,TRBJ2-1,TGCAGTGCTAGAGATATGGACCGGGGGGGACTAGCGGGAAGCGATGAGCAGTTCTTC,CSARDMDRGGLAGSDEQFF
few,TRBV6-4,TRBD2,TRBJ2-2,TGTGCCAGCAGTGAAACCCTAGCGGTCGGGGAGCTGTTTTTT,CASSETLAVGELFF
NA,TRBV9,NA,TRBJ2-6,TGTGCCAGCAGCGCTCTGATCTCTGGGGCCAACGTCCTGACTTTC,CASSALISGANVLTF
NA,TRBV7-2,TRBD1,TRBJ2-6,TGTGCCAGCAGCTTAGCAACGACAGGGAACTCTGAGGCCAACGTCCTGACTTTC,CASSLATTGNSEANVLTF
NA,TRBV28,TRBD1,TRBJ2-7,TGTGCCAGCGGGTCGGGGACAGGGGGCTCATACGAGCAGTACTTC,CASGSGTGGSYEQYF
NA,TRBV11-2,NA,TRBJ2-7,TGTGCCAGCAGCTCGGCCGTCGACGACTACGAGCAGTACTTC,CASSSAVDDYEQYF
once,TRBV27,NA,TRBJ2-7,TGTGCCAGCAGTTTATCTCAAGGGGTGAGCTCCTACGGGCAGTACTTC,CASSLSQGVSSYGQYF
NA,TRBV4-3,NA,TRBJ2-3,TGCGCCAGCAGCCAAGATCTGGCAGCCCGGGATACGCAGTATTTT,CASSQDLAARDTQYF
few,TRBV28,NA,TRBJ2-7,TGTGCCAGCAGTCCCATGTCAGTCTACGAGCAGTACTTC,CASSPMSVYEQYF
few,TRBV7-2,NA,TRBJ2-7,TGTGCCAGCAGCCTCGAACGGGGGCGGTACGAGCAGTACTTC,CASSLERGRYEQYF
few,TRBV9,TRBD2,TRBJ2-1,TGTGCCAGCAGCGGCCGACTAGCGGGAGCCTACAATGAGCAGTTCTTC,CASSGRLAGAYNEQFF
many,TRBV4-2,TRBD2,TRBJ2-1,TGTGCCAGCAGCCAAGATACTAGCGGCCCCCAGTTCTTC,CASSQDTSGPQFF
NA,TRBV11-2,NA,TRBJ1-1,TGTGCCAGCAGCTTAAGGGGATTACGGGGCACTGAAGCTTTCTTT,CASSLRGLRGTEAFF
few,TRBV24-1,TRBD2,TRBJ2-5,TGTGCCACCAGTGACCCGGGCAGCGGGAGTACCCAAGAGACCCAGTACTTC,CATSDPGSGSTQETQYF
few,TRBV12-3/TRBV12-4,TRBD2,TRBJ2-5,TGTGCCAGCAGTTCGGGACTAGCGGGAGAAGAGACCCAGTACTTC,CASSSGLAGEETQYF
NA,TRBV28,NA,TRBJ2-5,TGTGCCAGCAGTTTAGGTGGCTACGCTAAAGAGACCCAGTACTTC,CASSLGGYAKETQYF
NA,TRBV4-2,TRBD2,TRBJ2-4,TGTGCCTGCAGCCAAGAGGGGACTAGCGGGAACATTCAGTACTTC,CACSQEGTSGNIQYF
few,TRBV25-1,NA,TRBJ2-7,TGTGCCAGCAGTGACGCCTACGAGCAGTACTTC,CASSDAYEQYF
NA,TRBV12-3/TRBV12-4,NA,TRBJ2-1,TGTGCCGTCGGTAGCGGCAGTCAAGAGACCCAGTTCTTC,CAVGSGSQETQFF
NA,TRBV4-3,TRBD2,TRBJ2-1,TGCGCCAGCAGCCAGGATCAGGGACTAGGGTCGAATGAGCAGTTCTTC,CASSQDQGLGSNEQFF
NA,TRBV4-2,NA,TRBJ2-1,TGTGCCAGCAGCCAAGAGGCAATGGCGGGAAGGGATGAGCAGTTCTTC,CASSQEAMAGRDEQFF